This T cell receptor (beta chain) was found in a study of shared clonotypes between healthy human individuals. Overall study findings and caveats: Memory subsets generally showed lower estimated richness than naive subsets. Sampling covered blood only; tissue repertoires likely differ. With a few donors compared, approximately 5% of naive CD4 clonotypes were shared.

Points on this clone: No antigen is known for it.

The length of the CDR3 is 13 residues. CDR1 is SEHNR and CDR2 is FQNEAQ in the germline V gene (reference sequence). Trimming took off 5 bases at V and 6 bases at J, with 11 bases between the two ends. Deep-level settings were used for running the assay. Profiled with immunoSEQ multiplex PCR; TCRdb holds only in-frame clones, not every one. This sample has some 2 million clones, with less than 95% found just once. As defined, naive CD8 cells were CD45RO-negative and positively selected for CCR7, with terminally differentiated effector memory CD45RA+ cells excluded. The receptor was isolated from a man aged 18 to 29 in good health. The gene calls are TRBV7-9 and TRBJ2-1, with D perhaps TRBD2 (6 bases). Sequenced: naive CD8+ T cells sorted from blood. CDR3 DNA sequence: TGTGCCAGCAGCCCCGAGACTAGCAATGAGCAGTTCTTC. This sequence encodes CASSPETSNEQFF. Combining the CDR3 with reference TRBV7-9 and TRBJ2-1 gives the whole variable domain DTGVSQNPRHKITKRGQNVTFRCDPISEHNRLYWYRQTLGQGPEFLTYFQNEAQLEKSRLLSDRFSAERPKGSFSTLEIQRTEQGDSAMYLCASSPETSNEQFFGPGTRLTVL.